The rows below give T cell receptor beta chains drawn from one sample of a study of OX40 agonist ivuxolimab in advanced cancers. Profiled with immunoSEQ multiplex PCR; TCRdb holds only in-frame clones, not every one. The repertoire holds 60,000 to 80,000 clones, with more than 65% as singletons. The specimen was CD4+ or CD8+ T cells sorted from blood, collected in a trial of the OX40 agonist ivuxolimab. The receptors shown here come from an adult with an advanced solid tumor such as melanoma, head and neck, liver or kidney cancer. The CDR3 runs from the conserved cysteine through the conserved F or W. The D gene is left open where the match is weak. Clone size is not always given. Where it is, it says once, few, many or a class for expanded clones.

abundance	v_gene	j_gene	d_gene	CDR3aa	CDR3nt
.	TRBV2	TRBJ2-1	.	CASKGEGYNEQFF	TGTGCCAGCAAGGGGGAGGGGTACAATGAGCAGTTCTTC
.	TRBV29-1	TRBJ2-1	.	CSSRVRIDEQFF	TGCAGCTCTAGGGTCAGGATAGATGAGCAGTTCTTC
.	TRBV6-1	TRBJ2-2	TRBD1	CASTGQGRNTGELFF	TGTGCCAGCACCGGACAGGGGAGGAACACCGGGGAGCTGTTTTTT
.	TRBV7-6	TRBJ2-3	.	CASSLGGPNTDTQYF	TGTGCCAGCAGCTTAGGTGGGCCTAACACAGATACGCAGTATTTT
.	TRBV30	TRBJ2-7	.	CAWSTGPRYEQYF	TGTGCCTGGAGTACGGGACCGCGCTACGAGCAGTACTTC
.	TRBV6-4	TRBJ2-7	TRBD1	CASSKQGPPFEQYF	TGTGCCAGCAGCAAACAGGGGCCCCCATTCGAGCAGTACTTC
once	TRBV5-6	TRBJ2-1	.	CASSLGAGDEQFF	TGTGCCAGCAGCTTGGGGGCAGGGGATGAGCAGTTCTTC
.	TRBV29-1	TRBJ2-2	.	CSVELWGSNTGELFF	TGCAGCGTCGAACTTTGGGGCTCGAACACCGGGGAGCTGTTTTTT
.	TRBV27	TRBJ2-7	TRBD2	CASRIGPGLAGVGYEQYF	TGTGCCAGCCGCATTGGCCCGGGACTAGCGGGAGTTGGGTACGAGCAGTACTTC
.	TRBV7-2	TRBJ1-3	TRBD1	CASSTGTAGNTIYF	TGTGCCAGCAGCACCGGGACAGCCGGAAACACCATATATTTT
many	TRBV11-3	TRBJ2-5	.	CASSTEGGQETQYF	TGTGCCAGCAGCACGGAGGGTGGGCAAGAGACCCAGTACTTC
few	TRBV7-9	TRBJ2-2	.	CASSSLVSGNTGELFF	TGTGCCAGCAGCTCCCTGGTTAGCGGGAACACCGGGGAGCTGTTTTTT
.	TRBV9	TRBJ2-7	.	CASSVGGIHYEQYF	TGTGCCAGCAGCGTAGGAGGGATCCATTACGAGCAGTACTTC
.	TRBV18	TRBJ2-1	.	CASSQTGRYNEQFF	TGTGCCAGCTCACAGACAGGGAGGTACAATGAGCAGTTCTTC
.	TRBV5-6	TRBJ2-7	.	CASTSVVAAYYEQYF	TGTGCCAGCACCTCTGTGGTAGCGGCCTACTACGAGCAGTACTTC
.	TRBV5-4	TRBJ1-2	.	CASSDPDRPTRNYGYTF	TGTGCCAGCAGCGACCCTGACAGGCCAACACGGAACTATGGCTACACCTTC
.	TRBV9	TRBJ2-7	TRBD1	CASSVAGTVLYEQYF	TGTGCCAGCAGCGTAGCCGGGACAGTCTTATACGAGCAGTACTTC
few	TRBV4-1	TRBJ1-2	.	CASSQESGSYGYTF	TGCGCCAGCAGCCAAGAATCAGGTTCCTATGGCTACACCTTC
.	TRBV6-5	TRBJ2-1	TRBD2	CASKGTSGGINEQFF	TGTGCCAGCAAGGGGACTAGCGGGGGCATTAATGAGCAGTTCTTC
.	TRBV5-1	TRBJ1-1	.	CASSLQQINTEAFF	TGCGCCAGCAGCTTACAGCAGATTAACACTGAAGCTTTCTTT
.	TRBV18	TRBJ2-3	.	CASSPPSRTADTQYF	TGTGCCAGCTCACCACCGTCCAGAACCGCCGATACGCAGTATTTT
.	TRBV7-6	TRBJ2-5	.	CASSLRDTGGQYF	TGTGCCAGCAGCCTTCGGGACACCGGGGGGCAGTACTTC
.	TRBV7-3	TRBJ2-2	.	CASSEGTYTGELFF	TGTGCCAGCAGCGAAGGGACCTACACCGGGGAGCTGTTTTTT
few	TRBV6-8	TRBJ1-1	.	CASSYPTDRTEAFF	TGTGCCAGCAGTTACCCTACGGACAGAACTGAAGCTTTCTTT
once	TRBV9	TRBJ2-7	.	CASNVGDTEEQYF	TGTGCCAGCAACGTGGGGGACACCGAGGAGCAGTACTTC
.	TRBV2	TRBJ2-6	.	CASSEQLSGANVLTF	TGTGCCAGCAGTGAACAGCTCTCTGGGGCCAACGTCCTGACTTTC
few	TRBV7-6	TRBJ2-1	TRBD1	CASSLGTGEVVGYNEQFF	TGTGCCAGCAGCTTAGGGACAGGGGAAGTTGTAGGGTACAATGAGCAGTTCTTC
few	TRBV7-6	TRBJ1-1	.	CASSLRGATEAFF	TGTGCCAGCAGCTTAAGGGGTGCCACTGAAGCTTTCTTT
few	TRBV7-2	TRBJ2-1	.	CASSLAAQSYNEQFF	TGTGCCAGCAGCTTAGCGGCCCAATCCTACAATGAGCAGTTCTTC
.	TRBV27	TRBJ2-5	TRBD2	CASSLLAELAGAEQYF	TGTGCCAGCAGTTTATTGGCGGAACTAGCGGGAGCTGAGCAGTACTTC
.	TRBV11-3	TRBJ2-3	TRBD1	CASSLGRTGIRDTQYF	TGTGCCAGCAGCTTAGGGAGGACAGGGATCCGAGATACGCAGTATTTT
.	TRBV5-6	TRBJ2-7	TRBD1	CASRGQGYEQYF	TGTGCCAGCAGGGGACAGGGCTACGAGCAGTACTTC
.	TRBV6-6	TRBJ2-7	.	CASSYTPGRDEQYF	TGTGCCAGCAGTTACACCCCGGGTCGGGATGAGCAGTACTTC
.	TRBV7-9	TRBJ2-7	TRBD2	CASSSTSATWEQYF	TGTGCCAGCAGCTCGACTAGCGCGACCTGGGAGCAGTACTTC
few	TRBV28	TRBJ1-6	.	CASSLPQGGSPLHF	TGTGCCAGCAGTTTACCACAGGGAGGCTCACCCCTCCACTTT
.	TRBV18	TRBJ1-4	TRBD1	CASSPRTGMNEKLFF	TGTGCCAGCTCACCGCGGACAGGGATGAATGAAAAACTGTTTTTT
.	TRBV30	TRBJ2-2	.	CAWSYAPGELFF	TGTGCCTGGAGCTACGCACCCGGGGAGCTGTTTTTT
.	TRBV27	TRBJ2-1	TRBD2	CASNLVAGPYNEQFF	TGTGCCAGCAACTTGGTAGCGGGGCCGTACAATGAGCAGTTCTTC